The T cell receptor beta chain described here comes from a study of regulatory T cells in long-lasting Graves disease. The time point is: newly diagnosed GD, antithyroid drugs for less than 3 months. Generation of the TCR library employed RNA extracted from PBMCs. CDR1 is SGDLS, CDR2 YYNGEE, per germline. The CDR3 is 13 amino acids. Trimming took 1 base from V and 2 from J, leaving 6 bases between them. This clonotype was seen more than once but under ten times. What it binds is not known. With iRepertoire HTBI primers and Arm-PCR of CDR3 regions, TCR beta libraries were built. TCRdb recomputed calls from the multiplex PCR reads with MiXCR, one row per CDR3 protein. This sample has about 350,000 distinct CDR3 sequences, with about a sixth found just once. Overall study findings and caveats: Persistent disease was associated with favored TRBV28 usage and with favored use of TRBJ1-2 and TRBJ2-5.

The sample was also reused in another study, on T cells in Graves' hyperthyroidism and ophthalmopathy.

J is TRBJ1-1 and V is TRBV9; D unclear. This receptor was identified in a man aged 35-49 years with Graves disease. The sample was peripheral blood mononuclear cells (PBMCs), taken at new diagnosis, from a patient treated with antithyroid drugs. CDR3 nucleotide sequence: TGTGCCAGCAGCGTAAACACCAACACTGAAGCTTTCTTT. This codes for CASSVNTNTEAFF.